These T cell receptor beta chains were read from a single sample in a study of blood T cell repertoires in COVID-19. Clones were sequenced by immunoSEQ multiplex PCR, and TCRdb holds only the in-frame ones, with some missing. The table shows roughly 160,000 clones, with 81% occurring only once. The sequenced material came from PBMCs or T cells enriched from blood (not recorded which). The source is a woman aged 35 to 49 with acute COVID-19. The CDR3 runs from the conserved cysteine through the conserved F or W. The D gene is left open where the match is weak. Only part of the rows carry a size: once, few, many, or a class if the clone is expanded.

CASSHRVDYGYTF	TGTGCCAGCAGCCACAGGGTGGACTATGGCTACACCTTC	once	TRBV6-5	TRBJ1-2	NA
CSAELAGGHTDTQYF	TGCAGCGCCGAGCTAGCGGGAGGACACACAGATACGCAGTATTTT	NA	TRBV29-1	TRBJ2-3	TRBD2
CASSTGTSMNTEAFF	TGTGCCAGCAGCACCGGGACATCCATGAACACTGAAGCTTTCTTT	NA	TRBV7-9	TRBJ1-1	NA
CASSEGRYNEQFF	TGTGCCAGCAGTGAGGGGCGGTACAATGAGCAGTTCTTC	many	TRBV2	TRBJ2-1	NA
CASSQTRPVGLGTDTQYF	TGTGCCAGCAGCCAGACACGTCCTGTGGGACTTGGCACAGATACGCAGTATTTT	NA	TRBV7-9	TRBJ2-3	NA
CASGPGGAKNIQYF	TGCGCCAGCGGCCCCGGAGGGGCCAAAAACATTCAGTACTTC	NA	TRBV10-1	TRBJ2-4	NA
CASRSGTSVSTDTQYF	TGTGCCAGCCGATCGGGGACTAGCGTAAGCACAGATACGCAGTATTTT	NA	TRBV7-6	TRBJ2-3	TRBD2
CASSLQRGQETQYF	TGCGCCAGCAGCTTACAAAGGGGACAAGAGACCCAGTACTTC	once	TRBV5-1	TRBJ2-5	NA
CASSLQTENEKLFF	TGTGCCAGCAGCTTACAGACGGAGAATGAAAAACTGTTTTTT	NA	TRBV7-9	TRBJ1-4	NA
CASSQVSLLRLADTDTQYF	TGTGCCAGCAGCCAAGTTTCTTTATTGAGACTAGCTGATACAGATACGCAGTATTTT	few	TRBV3-1/TRBV3-2	TRBJ2-3	TRBD2
CASSPRTSGSGETQYF	TGTGCCAGCTCCCCTAGGACTAGCGGGAGTGGGGAGACCCAGTACTTC	NA	TRBV18	TRBJ2-5	TRBD2
CASSFGGRPYEQYF	TGTGCCAGCAGCTTCGGGGGGCGTCCCTACGAGCAGTACTTC	NA	TRBV11-3	TRBJ2-7	NA
CASSPAAISYNEQFF	TGTGCCAGCTCACCAGCAGCGATCTCCTACAATGAGCAGTTCTTC	NA	TRBV18	TRBJ2-1	NA
CATSRDQGLGEQYF	TGTGCCACCAGCAGAGATCAGGGCCTGGGGGAGCAGTACTTC	few	TRBV15	TRBJ2-7	NA
CASSQGTSNEQFF	TGTGCCAGCAGCCAAGGGACTAGCAATGAGCAGTTCTTC	NA	TRBV11-1	TRBJ2-1	TRBD2
CASSFSGSADTQYF	TGTGCCAGCAGCTTTAGCGGGAGCGCAGATACGCAGTATTTT	NA	TRBV7-9	TRBJ2-3	TRBD2
CATKAGNDMNTEAFF	TGTGCCACCAAGGCAGGGAATGACATGAACACTGAAGCTTTCTTT	few	TRBV7-9	TRBJ1-1	NA
CASSSHLDSYNQPQHF	TGTGCCAGCAGTTCCCACCTAGACAGCTACAATCAGCCCCAGCATTTT	NA	TRBV6-6	TRBJ1-5	NA
CASSPQGATQPQHF	TGTGCCAGCAGCCCACAGGGGGCCACTCAGCCCCAGCATTTT	few	TRBV2	TRBJ1-5	TRBD1
CASSLGGGFNSPLHF	TGTGCCAGCAGCTTGGGTGGAGGCTTTAATTCACCCCTCCACTTT	NA	TRBV5-8	TRBJ1-6	NA
CASSLTGPTEAFF	TGTGCCAGCAGCCTGACAGGTCCAACTGAAGCTTTCTTT	NA	TRBV2	TRBJ1-1	NA
CASSLGVGGTDTQYF	TGTGCCAGCAGCTTGGGGGTGGGAGGCACAGATACGCAGTATTTT	NA	TRBV5-8	TRBJ2-3	NA
CASSIEGDRANQPQHF	TGTGCCAGTAGTATAGAGGGGGACAGGGCTAATCAGCCCCAGCATTTT	few	TRBV19	TRBJ1-5	TRBD1
CASSVADRGRHGYTF	TGTGCCAGCAGCGTCGCGGACAGGGGGCGTCATGGCTACACCTTC	NA	TRBV9	TRBJ1-2	TRBD1
CASNQDRGLYGYTF	TGTGCCAGCAATCAGGACAGGGGGCTCTATGGCTACACCTTC	NA	TRBV28	TRBJ1-2	TRBD1
CASSVRDSSGYTF	TGTGCCAGCAGCGTTCGGGACTCGAGTGGCTACACCTTC	NA	TRBV7-2	TRBJ1-2	NA
CASSTGDSSTYNEQFF	TGTGCCAGCAGTACCGGGGACAGCTCCACGTACAATGAGCAGTTCTTC	NA	TRBV27	TRBJ2-1	TRBD1
CASSQGTGDSNQPQHF	TGTGCCAGCAGCCAAGGGACAGGGGATAGCAATCAGCCCCAGCATTTT	NA	TRBV3-1/TRBV3-2	TRBJ1-5	TRBD1
CAWSAGNNQPQHF	TGTGCCTGGAGTGCAGGGAATAATCAGCCCCAGCATTTT	NA	TRBV30	TRBJ1-5	NA
CASSQDADKAQHF	TGTGCCAGCAGCCAAGATGCGGACAAGGCCCAGCATTTT	NA	TRBV3-1/TRBV3-2	TRBJ1-5	NA
CATASAQVSSEQYF	TGTGCCACCGCCTCTGCGCAGGTCTCTTCCGAGCAGTACTTC	NA	TRBV6-5	TRBJ2-7	NA
CASSVGNSYNEQFF	TGTGCCAGCAGCGTAGGTAACAGCTACAATGAGCAGTTCTTC	NA	TRBV9	TRBJ2-1	NA
CASRKELAHTGELFF	TGTGCCAGCAGGAAGGAGCTTGCCCACACCGGGGAGCTGTTTTTT	NA	TRBV6-5	TRBJ2-2	NA
CASSFLLGQGAGDTQYF	TGTGCCAGCAGCTTCCTGCTGGGACAGGGGGCCGGAGATACGCAGTATTTT	NA	TRBV11-3	TRBJ2-3	TRBD1
CASSQRGQGAAQETQYF	TGCGCCAGCAGCCAAAGAGGACAGGGGGCGGCCCAAGAGACCCAGTACTTC	NA	TRBV23-1	TRBJ2-5	TRBD1
CASSRLSVYEQYF	TGTGCCAGCAGCCGCCTTAGCGTCTACGAGCAGTACTTC	NA	TRBV7-9	TRBJ2-7	NA
CAWSVGGPGEKLFF	TGTGCCTGGAGTGTCGGGGGGCCGGGTGAAAAACTGTTTTTT	NA	TRBV30	TRBJ1-4	NA
CASSPRQSGFEAFF	TGTGCCAGCAGCCCCAGACAGAGTGGGTTTGAAGCTTTCTTT	NA	TRBV3-1/TRBV3-2	TRBJ1-1	NA
CASSQPSGGGGMTQYF	TGTGCCAGCAGCCAACCGTCGGGAGGGGGCGGGATGACCCAGTACTTC	NA	TRBV7-9	TRBJ2-5	NA